These T cell receptor beta chains were read from a single sample in a study of shared clonotypes between healthy human individuals. Assay used: immunoSEQ multiplex PCR; TCRdb lists only in-frame clones, some missing. The sample lists about 490,000 clones; over 60% were seen once. Sequenced sample: PBMCs. The receptors stem from a woman in her 40s in good health. Some clones in this sample may be carry-over from other donors' samples. The CDR3 runs from the conserved cysteine through the conserved F or W. Fields, in order: J gene, V gene, clone size, D gene, CDR3 DNA, CDR3 protein. D genes are given only for firm matches. The size of a clone is reported for some rows only, either as once, few or many, or as a class for expanded clones.

>TRBJ1-5|TRBV19|few|.
TGTGCCAGTAGTATCTCGGCCGTCAATAGCAATCAGCCCCAGCATTTT
CASSISAVNSNQPQHF
>TRBJ2-3|TRBV28|many|.
TGTGCCAGCAGAGCAGGGGTGGACACGCAGTATTTT
CASRAGVDTQYF
>TRBJ1-5|TRBV6-1|.|.
TGTGCCAGCAGTGAAGGAAGGCAGCCCAATCAGCCCCAGCATTTT
CASSEGRQPNQPQHF
>TRBJ1-1|TRBV6-5|.|.
TGTGCCAGCAGTTACCTCGGGCAAGTGGGGACTGAAGCTTTCTTT
CASSYLGQVGTEAFF
>TRBJ2-7|TRBV29-1|.|TRBD1
TGCAGCGTTTGGGATTCCGGGACAGGGACCTACGAGCAGTACTTC
CSVWDSGTGTYEQYF
>TRBJ2-5|TRBV5-1|.|TRBD2
TGCGCCAGCAGCAATAGACTAGCGGGAGAACTAGAGACCCAGTACTTC
CASSNRLAGELETQYF
>TRBJ2-1|TRBV28|.|.
TGTGCCAGCAGTCCCCGGACAGCCCCATGGCGGTTCTTC
CASSPRTAPWRFF
>TRBJ2-7|TRBV10-3|.|.
TGTGCCACCGACCCGGGGATGGACTACGAGCAGTACTTC
CATDPGMDYEQYF
>TRBJ2-7|TRBV5-1|.|.
TGCGCCAGCAGCTTCTGGGGGGCGTATTCGGGCGAGCAGTACTTC
CASSFWGAYSGEQYF
>TRBJ2-7|TRBV2|.|TRBD1
TGTGCCAGATCGGCGGGACAGGGTTACGAGCAGTACTTC
CARSAGQGYEQYF
>TRBJ2-3|TRBV29-1|.|TRBD2
TGCAGCGTGGAGGGCGCTAGCGGGGCGAGGACAGATACGCAGTATTTT
CSVEGASGARTDTQYF
>TRBJ1-2|TRBV27|.|.
TGTGCCAGCAGTCCCCTTACAGGTGGCTACTCTTCTAACTATGGCTACACCTTC
CASSPLTGGYSSNYGYTF
>TRBJ2-7|TRBV19|.|TRBD2
TGTGCCAGTAGTATAACGGGAGGGCCCTCCTACGAGCAGTACTTC
CASSITGGPSYEQYF
>TRBJ1-3|TRBV5-5|.|.
TGTGCCAGCAGCTTGGATGAGCAAGGAAACACCATATATTTT
CASSLDEQGNTIYF
>TRBJ2-7|TRBV7-2|.|TRBD2
TGTGCCAGCTCTGCAGGTGGCGGGAGGTCTCGGGAGCAGTACTTC
CASSAGGGRSREQYF
>TRBJ1-1|TRBV6-5|.|.
TGTGCCAGCGGGAGACAGCCGAACACTGAAGCTTTCTTT
CASGRQPNTEAFF
>TRBJ2-7|TRBV7-2|.|TRBD1
TGTGCCAGCAGCCGAGACCCACAGGGGGGTAGATACGAGCAGTACTTC
CASSRDPQGGRYEQYF
>TRBJ1-5|TRBV28|.|.
TGTGCCAGCAGTTCGCGCCGACAGGTAGTTGGCAATCAGCCCCAGCATTTT
CASSSRRQVVGNQPQHF
>TRBJ1-3|TRBV7-2|few|.
TGTGCCAGCAGCTTAGATTTCCTCTCTGGAAACACCATATATTTT
CASSLDFLSGNTIYF
>TRBJ2-1|TRBV30|.|TRBD1
TGTGCCTGGAGGCCTCGGGACAGCTGGAATGAGCAGTTCTTC
CAWRPRDSWNEQFF
>TRBJ1-2|TRBV19|.|.
TGTGCCAGTAGTTACCTCGACAGTTACTATGGCTACACCTTC
CASSYLDSYYGYTF
>TRBJ2-2|TRBV5-1|.|TRBD2
TGCGCCAGCAGCATTAAAGCGGGAGCGAACACCGGGGAGCTGTTTTTT
CASSIKAGANTGELFF
>TRBJ1-1|TRBV5-4|.|.
TGTGCCAGCAGCCCGGGGCCCCTGACGGCCGGCACTGAAGCTTTCTTT
CASSPGPLTAGTEAFF
>TRBJ1-1|TRBV7-3|.|.
TGTGCCAGCAGCTCGACCGGGACCGGGAGGACTGAAGCTTTCTTT
CASSSTGTGRTEAFF
>TRBJ2-5|TRBV5-1|many|TRBD1
TGCGCCAGCAGCTTGGGGGGACAGGCGTCCCAAGAGACCCAGTACTTC
CASSLGGQASQETQYF
>TRBJ2-3|TRBV7-2|.|.
TGTGCCAGCAGCTCCAAACGGCTGGTTGGGGAGACAGATACGCAGTATTTT
CASSSKRLVGETDTQYF
>TRBJ1-2|TRBV30|.|TRBD1
TGTGCCTGGAGTCGACAGGGGGTTGGCTACACCTTC
CAWSRQGVGYTF
>TRBJ2-6|TRBV15|many|TRBD1
TGTGCCACCAGCACCAGGGGGTCTGGGGCCAACGTCCTGACTTTC
CATSTRGSGANVLTF
>TRBJ1-2|TRBV29-1|.|.
TGCAGCGTTGAAAGGGGAGACAACTATGGCTACACCTTC
CSVERGDNYGYTF
>TRBJ2-2|TRBV2|.|.
TGTGCCAGCAGTGGGGCCACCGGGGAGCTGTTTTTT
CASSGATGELFF
>TRBJ2-5|TRBV11-2|.|TRBD1
TGTGCCAGCAACCCAGGGGGCCAAGAGACCCAGTACTTC
CASNPGGQETQYF
>TRBJ1-5|TRBV11-2|.|TRBD1
TGTGCCAGCAGCTACCCCGGACAGGGTGGCAATCAGCCCCAGCATTTT
CASSYPGQGGNQPQHF
>TRBJ2-2|TRBV27|many|.
TGTGCCAGCAGTTTAATGGAAACCGGGGAGCTGTTTTTT
CASSLMETGELFF
>TRBJ2-4|TRBV7-2|.|.
TGTGCCAGCAGCTTGGCGGGCCAGTTAGCCAAAAACATTCAGTACTTC
CASSLAGQLAKNIQYF
>TRBJ2-5|TRBV11-2|.|TRBD1
TGTGCCAGCAGCCAGGGACGGGACAGCCAAGAGACCCAGTACTTC
CASSQGRDSQETQYF
>TRBJ2-1|TRBV18|.|.
TGTGCCAGCTCACCACTGGGCGACAATGAGCAGTTCTTC
CASSPLGDNEQFF
>TRBJ2-2|TRBV27|.|.
TGTGCCAGCAGTTTTTGGGGCGGTTGGAACACCGGGGAGCTGTTTTTT
CASSFWGGWNTGELFF
>TRBJ1-3|TRBV9|.|.
TGTGCCAGCAGCGTAGGAGGGAGCTCTGGAAACACCATATATTTT
CASSVGGSSGNTIYF
>TRBJ2-7|TRBV4-3|.|.
TGCGCCAGCAGCCAAGAAGGCCTAGCGCGAAAGCAGTACTTC
CASSQEGLARKQYF
>TRBJ2-3|TRBV5-4|.|TRBD2
TGTGCCAGCAGCTTCGGGGGACTAACCACTAGCACAGATACGCAGTATTTT
CASSFGGLTTSTDTQYF
>TRBJ2-7|TRBV15|many|.
TGTGCCACCAGCAGAGATAGAAGCTCCTACGAGCAGTACTTC
CATSRDRSSYEQYF
>TRBJ2-7|TRBV11-1|.|TRBD2
TGTGCCAGCAGCTTACGTCTAGCGGATTACGAGCAGTACTTC
CASSLRLADYEQYF
>TRBJ2-2|TRBV25-1|.|TRBD1
TGTGCCAGCAGTGAATATGGGGGGACAGGGGACACCGGGGAGCTGTTTTTT
CASSEYGGTGDTGELFF
>TRBJ2-3|TRBV5-1|.|TRBD2
TGCGCCAGCAGCTTGTGGACTAGCGGGAGCACAGATACGCAGTATTTT
CASSLWTSGSTDTQYF
>TRBJ2-7|TRBV7-6|few|TRBD2
TGTGCCAGCAGCCACAGGCGGGAGGGTCCCTACGAGCAGTACTTC
CASSHRREGPYEQYF
>TRBJ2-1|TRBV10-2|.|.
TGCGCCAGCAGTGATTACGAAAAGGACAATGAGCAGTTCTTC
CASSDYEKDNEQFF
>TRBJ2-1|TRBV7-9|.|.
TGTGCCAGCAGCTTCGGGGGACGGAGCCACAATGAGCAGTTCTTC
CASSFGGRSHNEQFF
>TRBJ2-5|TRBV4-1|once|.
TGCGCCAGCAGCCAAGAGCACGCGACCTGGGGCGGAGAGTACTTC
CASSQEHATWGGEYF
>TRBJ2-1|TRBV2|.|TRBD2
TGTGCCAGCAGTGAGAGGGGCGGGAGTTACAATGAGCAGTTCTTC
CASSERGGSYNEQFF
>TRBJ1-4|TRBV10-3|many|.
TGTGCCATCAGTGCTACGGGTCTCGCAACTAATGAAAAACTGTTTTTT
CAISATGLATNEKLFF
>TRBJ2-6|TRBV19|few|TRBD1
TGTGCCAGTAGGAGGGACAGGGCGTCGAGCTCTGGGGCCAACGTCCTGACTTTC
CASRRDRASSSGANVLTF
>TRBJ2-7|TRBV30|once|.
TGTGCCTCTCGACAGTCCCATTTGAGTTACGAGCAGTACTTC
CASRQSHLSYEQYF
>TRBJ2-3|TRBV27|.|.
TGTGCCAGCAGTCCTCAGGGGACAGATACGCAGTATTTT
CASSPQGTDTQYF